One and the same sample provided the 25 T cell receptor beta chains below, sequenced in a study of cytomegalovirus exposure and HLA in healthy donors. PCR involved 60 Vbeta and 13 Jbeta primers. Assay used: immunoSEQ multiplex PCR; TCRdb lists only in-frame clones, some missing. The sample records about 140,000 clones, roughly 77% being singletons. The sequencing sample was made of PBMCs. These receptors were collected from a female donor in good health and CMV-seronegative.

The chain links TRBV9 to TRBJ1-4; D may be TRBD1 (6 bases). With 4 bases removed from V and 6 bases from J, the gap between germline ends came to 19 bases. This CDR3 has 16 amino acids. Germline-derived CDR1 and CDR2 are SGDLS and YYNGEE. CDR3: CASSTIGRQADEKLFF. Written as DNA, the CDR3 is TGTGCCAGCAGCACCATAGGACGACAGGCAGATGAAAAACTGTTTTTT. Supplemented by reference TRBV9 and TRBJ1-4, the full variable domain reads DSGVTQTPKHLITATGQRVTLRCSPRSGDLSVYWYQQSLDQGLQFLIQYYNGEERAKGNILERFSAQQFPDLHSELNLSSLELGDSALYFCASSTIGRQADEKLFFGSGTQLSVL.

V usage is TRBV23-1 and J usage is TRBJ2-2, with a tentative D call TRBD1 (6 bases). TRBV23-1 falls under the ORF class, with uncertain function. This CDR3 is built from 15 residues. V lost 3 bases and J lost 4, with 12 bases in between. Here the CDR3 reads CASSHFQGSTGELFF. CDR3 sequence (DNA): TGCGCCAGCAGTCACTTCCAGGGGAGCACCGGGGAGCTGTTTTTT.

This sequence joins TRBV10-3 and TRBJ1-1, with 7 bases matching TRBD1. The CDR3 has 14 amino acids. After removal of 7 bases from V and 1 base from J, the junction contained 6 bases not matched to a gene. CDR1 ENHRY and CDR2 SYGVKD come from the germline V gene. The CDR3 loop reads CAITQGVRNTEAFF. The CDR3 region has the DNA TGTGCCATCACCCAGGGGGTAAGGAACACTGAAGCTTTCTTT.

This chain links TRBV7-2 with TRBJ1-3, with D perhaps TRBD1 (5 bases). V lost 5 bases and J lost 1, with 6 bases in between. There are 13 residues in the CDR3. Looked up from germline, CDR1 is SGHTA and CDR2 is FQGNSA. The CDR3 here is CASSAGSGNTIYF. The CDR3, as DNA: TGTGCCAGCAGCGCAGGGTCTGGAAACACCATATATTTT.

The J gene is TRBJ2-3, the V gene TRBV4-3; 11 positions match TRBD1. Germline lookup yields CDR1 LGHNA and CDR2 YSLEER. V trimming: 4 bases; J trimming: 5 bases; junction bases outside the gene matches: 5. The CDR3 covers 15 residues. CDR3 coding DNA: TGCGCCAGCAGCCCTCGGACAGGGGGCGAAGATACGCAGTATTTT. It is translated as CASSPRTGGEDTQYF.

The chain uses TRBV6-5 and TRBJ1-6; the D gene is possibly TRBD1 (6 bases). The length of the CDR3 is 14 residues. Trimming took 0 bases from V and 7 from J, leaving 7 bases between them. Per the germline V gene, CDR1 is MNHEY and CDR2 is SVGAGI. The CDR3 sequence is CASSYSDSNSPLHF. CDR3 nucleotides: TGTGCCAGCAGTTACTCGGACAGCAATTCACCCCTCCACTTT.

The chain uses TRBV30 and TRBJ2-7; maybe TRBD1 (6 bases). The ends were cut back, 2 bases at V and 1 base at J, with 21 bases in the middle. CDR3 length: 17 amino acids. Germline loops: CDR1 GTSNPN, CDR2 SVGIG (reference sequence). The CDR3 loop reads CAWSPRTGHSPSYEQYF. CDR3 in DNA: TGTGCCTGGAGTCCACGTACGGGACATTCTCCTTCCTACGAGCAGTACTTC.

V and J are TRBV6-1 and TRBJ1-5, with D possibly matching TRBD1 (5 bases). This CDR3 has 15 residues. Trimming shortened V by 6 bases and J by 0 bases, and 12 bases separated the two germline ends. CDR1 and CDR2 (germline): MNHNS, SASEGT. DNA for the CDR3: TGTGCCAGCAGGGCCTCCGGGGGTAGCAATCAGCCCCAGCATTTT. Translation gives CASRASGGSNQPQHF.

The rearrangement links TRBV13 to TRBJ1-6; D is uncertain. The CDR3 sequence is 16 residues long. The ends were cut back, 5 bases at V and 6 bases at J, with 17 bases in the middle. Per germline, CDR1 PRHDT and CDR2 FYEKMQ (reference sequence). The CDR3 DNA follows: TGTGCCAGCAGCGACCGCGCGGGGAGAACTAATTCACCCCTCCACTTT. Protein product: CASSDRAGRTNSPLHF.

J is TRBJ1-6 and V is TRBV5-1; D perhaps matches TRBD1 (5 bases). Trimming left V 4 bases short and J 5 bases short, with 16 bases between. The CDR3 loop spans 16 amino acids. The germline V gene has CDR1 SGHRS and CDR2 YFSETQ. CDR3 DNA sequence: TGCGCCAGCAGCCCGCTCGGGGGTTCGAATAATTCACCCCTCCACTTT. This encodes CASSPLGGSNNSPLHF.

CDR3 sequence reads: CATRGGTDTQYF. As DNA, the CDR3 is TGTGCCACTCGGGGGGGCACAGATACGCAGTATTTT. This chain links TRBV19 with TRBJ2-3, with TRBD2 identical over 7 bases. Germline CDR1 and CDR2: LNHDA and SQIVND (reference sequence). The V segment lost 10 bases and the J segment 1 base; nucleotides outside the gene matches: 2. The length of the CDR3 is 12 residues.

This clone turned up a few times. The chain carries TRBV30 and TRBJ2-7; D perhaps matches TRBD2 (5 bases). The V gene lost 0 bases and the J gene lost 5 bases, with 11 bases spanning the gap. The CDR3 runs to 13 residues. Germline CDR1 reads GTSNPN; CDR2 reads SVGIG (reference sequence). For the CDR3, the DNA is TGTGCCTGGAGTGTACGGAGCGGAAACGAGCAGTACTTC. It codes for CAWSVRSGNEQYF.

The V gene is TRBV2, the J gene TRBJ1-2, with 11 bases aligning to TRBD1. Germline V gives CDR1 SNHLY, CDR2 FYNNEI. Losses at the gene ends were 6 bases for V and 1 base for J; bases not matched to a gene: 7. This CDR3 spans 16 amino acids. In nucleotides, the CDR3 is TGTGCCAGCAGGGGGGGGACAGGGGGTAGTAACTATGGCTACACCTTC. Translation gives CASRGGTGGSNYGYTF.

The CDR3 protein is CASSQDVNDREAFF. For the CDR3, the DNA is TGCGCCAGCAGCCAAGATGTTAATGACAGAGAAGCTTTCTTT. The chain couples TRBV4-3 to TRBJ1-1; the D gene is possibly TRBD1 (5 bases). The V end was cut by 0 bases, the J end by 8 bases, with 13 bases between. The CDR3 is 14 amino acids. CDR1 is LGHNA, CDR2 YSLEER, per germline.

This chain uses TRBV30 with TRBJ1-2; 7 bases match TRBD1. The J segment lost 10 bases and the V segment lost 1 base, leaving 6 bases of the junction unmatched. There are 12 residues in the CDR3. CDR1 is GTSNPN, CDR2 SVGIG, per germline (reference sequence). The CDR3 bases are TGTGCCTGGAGTGCCCGGGACAGAGACTACACCTTC. Translated: CAWSARDRDYTF.

J is TRBJ2-3 and V is TRBV28, with D possibly TRBD2 on 6 matching bases. The CDR3 covers 11 residues. The V end was cut by 6 bases, the J end by 8 bases, with 9 bases between. Germline-derived CDR1 and CDR2 are MDHEN and SYDVKM. This CDR3 reads CASSLGGTQYF. Here the CDR3 DNA reads TGTGCCAGCAGCCTGGGGGGTACGCAGTATTTT.

The chain uses TRBV6-5 and TRBJ1-2, with a tentative D call TRBD1 (6 bases). This CDR3 is 13 amino acids long. The germline gives CDR1 MNHEY, CDR2 SVGAGI. The CDR3 loop reads CVSFDRQNYGYTF. CDR3 DNA sequence: TGTGTTTCCTTCGACAGGCAGAACTATGGCTACACCTTC.

V gene TRBV27 combines with J gene TRBJ2-7; D is ambiguous. The CDR3 runs 16 residues. In germline, CDR1 is MNHEY, CDR2 SMNVEV (reference sequence). The germline V and J ends were trimmed by 2 bases and 0 bases, with 14 bases remaining between them. The CDR3 coding sequence is TGTGCCAGCAGTTTAAAGCCAGGATCTTTCTCCTACGAGCAGTACTTC. This translates into CASSLKPGSFSYEQYF.

Only one count was recorded for this clone. The V call is TRBV7-2, the J call TRBJ1-2; possibly TRBD1 for D (5 bases). The CDR3 extends over 15 amino acids. V was pared by 2 bases and J by 8 bases, with 18 bases between. Germline values: CDR1 SGHTA, CDR2 FQGNSA. Here the CDR3 DNA reads TGTGCCAGCAGCTTACCAAGAAGGGGCGCAAACGGCTACACCTTC. Its translation: CASSLPRRGANGYTF.

The chain is built from TRBV7-9 and TRBJ1-1; 7 bases are shared with TRBD1. There are 14 residues in the CDR3. Germline V gives CDR1 SEHNR, CDR2 FQNEAQ (reference sequence). V trimming: 5 bases; J trimming: 0 bases; junction bases outside the gene matches: 3. The CDR3 loop is CASSNQGVNTEAFF. The CDR3 region has the DNA TGTGCCAGCAGCAATCAGGGGGTGAACACTGAAGCTTTCTTT.

The rearrangement uses TRBV7-9 and TRBJ1-1; no clear D. The CDR3 consists of 11 residues. With 7 bases removed from V and 1 base from J, the gap between germline ends came to 4 bases. Germline values: CDR1 SEHNR, CDR2 FQNEAQ (reference sequence). CDR3 in amino acids: CASNRNTEAFF. CDR3 sequence (DNA): TGTGCCAGCAACAGGAACACTGAAGCTTTCTTT. Based on the CDR3 plus reference TRBV7-9 and TRBJ1-1, the full variable domain is DTGVSQNPRHKITKRGQNVTFRCDPISEHNRLYWYRQTLGQGPEFLTYFQNEAQLEKSRLLSDRFSAERPKGSFSTLEIQRTEQGDSAMYLCASNRNTEAFFGQGTRLTVV.

The chain carries TRBV2 and TRBJ1-2; TRBD1 aligns across 9 bases. V was clipped by 6 bases and J by 3 bases; unmatched bases: 8. In germline, CDR1 is SNHLY, CDR2 FYNNEI. The CDR3 runs 15 residues. In nucleotides, the CDR3 is TGTGCCAGCAGGTCCAGGGACAGGGTCGACTATGGCTACACCTTC. It codes for CASRSRDRVDYGYTF. Together with reference TRBV2 and TRBJ1-2, the CDR3 gives the full variable domain: EPEVTQTPSHQVTQMGQEVILRCVPISNHLYFYWYRQILGQKVEFLVSFYNNEISEKSEIFDDQFSVERPDGSNFTLKIRSTKLEDSAMYFCASRSRDRVDYGYTFGSGTRLTVV.

The chain carries TRBV10-3 and TRBJ1-1, with 10 bases matching TRBD1. The J segment lost 2 bases and the V segment lost 6 bases, leaving 18 bases of the junction unmatched. This CDR3 region has 19 residues. Per germline, CDR1 ENHRY and CDR2 SYGVKD. The CDR3 DNA follows: TGTGCCATCAGGGCGACAGGGGGCGCAAGGGAGAATATCAACACTGAAGCTTTCTTT. Amino acids: CAIRATGGARENINTEAFF.

V gene TRBV5-5 combines with J gene TRBJ2-5; maybe TRBD1 (6 bases). CDR1 and CDR2 from the germline V gene are SGHKS and YYEKEE (reference sequence). The V end lost 4 bases, the J end lost 3 bases, and 13 bases lay between the germline ends. CDR3 length: 14 amino acids. The CDR3 reads CASSGRGREETQYF. The CDR3 DNA follows: TGTGCCAGCAGCGGCAGGGGTAGAGAAGAGACCCAGTACTTC.

The V gene is TRBV29-1, the J gene TRBJ1-2; 8 nucleotides agree with TRBD1. V lost 1 base and J lost 4; bases outside the gene matches: 8. The length of the CDR3 is 15 residues. Germline V gene lookup returns CDR1 SQVTM and CDR2 ANQGSEA. The chain's CDR3 is CSVEAQGTGLYGYTF. The DNA of the CDR3 is TGCAGCGTTGAAGCGCAGGGGACAGGCCTCTATGGCTACACCTTC.